In its sample, the clone carrying this TCR beta chain was seen many times. The antigen is not known. In the source study's methods: Clinicopathological groups of papillary thyroid cancer showed CDR3 differences that were used to build a distant-metastasis classifier. TCRdb reassembled clones from the PCR reads with MiXCR. V and J calls and clone size were set by TCRdb, not the authors. The data show around 15,000 clones, with about 25% seen just once and roughly 7% held by the top ten. V was clipped by 1 base and J by 7 bases, with 5 bases between them. There are 12 residues in the CDR3. The germline V gene has CDR1 SEHNR and CDR2 FQNEAQ (reference sequence). The record originates from a study of metastatic and nonmetastatic thyroid tumors. Study summary: From malignant and benign thyroid patients, repertoires in blood and in tumor or nodule tissue were compared. Whole-study findings and limits: Patients with malignant thyroid tumors reportedly had significantly higher TCR beta diversity than those with benign nodules, in blood and tumor.

Treatment of any kind had been given to no patient before thyroid surgery. The chain has TRBV7-9 and TRBJ1-5, with D possibly TRBD1 on 5 matching bases. This sequence originates from a female donor with papillary thyroid cancer or a benign thyroid nodule (not recorded which). Some clones in this sample may be carry-over from other donors' samples. What was sequenced was adjacent normal tissue. Written as DNA, the CDR3 is TGTGCCAGCAGCTTAGAGGGGCAGCCCCAGCATTTT. Residues: CASSLEGQPQHF.